This TCR beta chain is from a study of OX40 agonist ivuxolimab in advanced cancers. Study-wide background: Enrolled patients in dose escalation had cancers that were hepatocellular carcinoma, melanoma, renal cell or head and neck cancer.

Sequenced by immunoSEQ multiplex PCR; TCRdb stores in-frame clones only, minus some. The repertoire consists of tens of thousands of clones, with under 90% occurring once and the leading ten covering 0.6% to 0.85%. Germline CDR1 reads SGDLS; CDR2 reads YYNGEE. CDR3 length: 12 residues. Trimming removed 4 bases at V and 3 bases at J, with 8 bases between. The TCR comes from an adult with an advanced solid tumor such as melanoma, head and neck, liver or kidney cancer. The chain couples TRBV9 to TRBJ2-7; D remains ambiguous. The sample was CD4+ or CD8+ T cells sorted from blood, taken in a trial of the OX40 agonist ivuxolimab. CDR3 nucleotide sequence: TGTGCCAGCAGCCCGGGCTTCTACGAGCAGTACTTC. Protein product: CASSPGFYEQYF.